The entry below describes one T cell receptor (beta chain). Antigen: not known. For the second PCR, which ran for about 7 to 12 cycles, a sample-barcoded 5' primer and a J-beta primer mix were used. Each CDR3 protein is one row after TCRdb ran MiXCR on the 5' RACE reads. The sample has 1 million or so distinct CDR3 sequences, under 55% seen once; the top ten hold about 19%. This CDR3 has 12 amino acids. The V end lost 4 bases, the J end lost 8 bases, and 11 bases lay between the germline ends. Looked up from germline, CDR1 is LGHDT and CDR2 is YNNKEL (reference sequence). This sample is part of a study of blood T cells in healthy people across ages. Study outcomes and limitations: Not knowing donor CMV status may have confounded expanded clonotype changes. Per-million-T-cell TCR beta diversity fell roughly linearly with age.

The receptor's source is a woman aged 55-69 years in good health. V gene TRBV3-1 combines with J gene TRBJ1-2; no definite D call. The sample taken for sequencing was blood. This CDR3 is CASSPPAGGYTF. CDR3 DNA sequence: TGTGCCAGCAGCCCCCCCGCGGGGGGCTACACCTTC.